This TCR beta chain comes out of a study of OX40 agonist ivuxolimab in advanced cancers. About the study: Ivuxolimab, an agonistic anti-OX40 (CD134) antibody, was given to patients. The eligibility criteria allowed prior anti-PD-1, anti-PD-L1 or anti-CTLA-4 therapy, and under 50% had some. General observations from the study: In the 0.1 to 3.0 mg/kg range, CD4+ and CD8+ blood T cells had expanded clonally by week 6. In the 0.1-3.0 mg/kg groups, partial responders showed among the lowest expansion.

Assay: immunoSEQ multiplex PCR; the TCRdb copy retains only in-frame clones and omits some. The table lists 25,000 to 40,000 clones, about four fifths of them singletons. Germline V CDR1 and CDR2: LNHDA, SQIVND (reference sequence). The CDR3 totals 15 residues. The V and J ends lost 6 bases and 4 bases, in that order; junction bases with no gene match: 11. Regarding this clone: Its antigen remains unknown.

Material: CD4+ or CD8+ T cells sorted from blood, obtained in a trial of the OX40 agonist ivuxolimab. V gene TRBV19 combines with J gene TRBJ2-7; 8 nucleotides match TRBD1. The sequence was collected from an adult with an advanced solid tumor such as melanoma, head and neck, liver or kidney cancer. CDR3 in amino acids: CASSPGQVSVYEQYF. The DNA of the CDR3 is TGTGCCAGTAGCCCGGGACAGGTATCCGTATACGAGCAGTACTTC.